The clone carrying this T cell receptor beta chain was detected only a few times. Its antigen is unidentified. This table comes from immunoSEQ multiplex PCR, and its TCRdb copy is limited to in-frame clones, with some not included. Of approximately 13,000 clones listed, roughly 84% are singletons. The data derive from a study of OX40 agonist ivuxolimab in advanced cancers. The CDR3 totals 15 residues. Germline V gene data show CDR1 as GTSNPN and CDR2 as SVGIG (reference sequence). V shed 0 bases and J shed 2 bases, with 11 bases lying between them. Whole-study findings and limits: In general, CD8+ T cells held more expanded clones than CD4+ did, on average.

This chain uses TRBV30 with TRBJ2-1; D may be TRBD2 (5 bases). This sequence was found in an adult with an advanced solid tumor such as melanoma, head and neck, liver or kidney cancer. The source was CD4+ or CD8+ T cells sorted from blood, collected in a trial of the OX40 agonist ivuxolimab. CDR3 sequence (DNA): TGTGCCTGGAGTGTGGGGAGTGGACCCTACAATGAGCAGTTCTTC. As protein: CAWSVGSGPYNEQFF.